A selection of T cell receptor beta chains follows, all from one sample in a study of T cells in Graves' hyperthyroidism and ophthalmopathy. TCRdb redid the calling of the multiplex PCR reads with MiXCR, one entry per CDR3 protein. The profile shows around 690,000 distinct CDR3 sequences, about 18% of them singletons. Specimen: blood. These receptors were collected from a man aged 50-59 years with Graves' hyperthyroidism. The CDR3 runs from the conserved cysteine through the conserved F or W. Fields, in order: CDR3 length, J gene, V gene, CDR3 protein.

>13|TRBJ2-1|TRBV19
CASSMGTRGGQFF
>15|TRBJ1-2|TRBV19
CASSPGQGINYGYTF
>16|TRBJ2-7|TRBV14
CASSPGTLAVAHEQYF
>18|TRBJ2-6|TRBV18
CASSPPRQVSHGANVLTF
>16|TRBJ2-1|TRBV28
CASSLFTSGSKNEQFF
>16|TRBJ2-3|TRBV25-1
CASSPTSGRARNTQYF
>16|TRBJ1-2|TRBV11-2
CASSFVTRDRGSGYTF
>16|TRBJ2-1|TRBV6-1
CASSLVGAPPANEQFF
>13|TRBJ2-7|TRBV10-3
CAISVGQGGEQYF
>14|TRBJ2-5|TRBV28
CASSPDRGRETQYF